This TCR beta chain comes out of a study of glioma-infiltrating T cells. Study-wide points: Tissue-blood divergence was below expectation in non-neoplastic patients, above in gliomas.

TCR alpha and beta CDR3 regions were amplified from RNA using iRepertoire nested multiplex PCR. Tissue mRNA or PBMC total RNA, roughly 95-400 ng, went into one-step reverse transcription and amplification. TCRdb re-analysed the multiplex PCR reads in MiXCR, keeping a single row per CDR3 protein. The sample has over 80,000 distinct CDR3 sequences; about 40% are singletons. Deletions cut 8 bases from V and 6 bases from J, with 14 bases between. Germline CDR1 and CDR2: ENHRY and SYGVKD. The CDR3 covers 12 residues. This clonotype was seen a single time. The antigen is unknown. It may be a read error: a sequence one base away is much more abundant.

The chain has TRBV10-3 and TRBJ2-7; the D gene is possibly TRBD1 (6 bases). The sequenced material came from glioma tissue, nonneoplastic brain tissue, or PBMCs (not recorded which). The TCR originated in a human donor with low-grade glioma or glioblastoma, undergoing nonglioma brain surgery, or in good health (not recorded which). Written as DNA, the CDR3 is TGTGCCATCGGTGGGCTAGGGGGCGAGCAGTACTTC. Protein: CAIGGLGGEQYF.